The 14 T cell receptor beta chains below come from one sample, sequenced in a study of beta chain features in type 1 diabetes. TCRB transcripts that were expressed got sequenced, as all of the isolated RNA had been reverse transcribed. The repertoire was sequenced with immunoSEQ multiplex PCR; TCRdb's copy has only in-frame clones and lacks some. The sample consists of fewer than 350,000 clones, under 8.5% of them appearing once. Sequencing was done on a sample of central memory CD4+ T cells from blood. These receptors all come from a woman younger than 35 in good health.

The chain couples TRBV15 to TRBJ2-5, with D maybe TRBD1 (6 bases). The CDR3 covers 15 residues. Germline V gives CDR1 LNHNV, CDR2 YYDKDF (reference sequence). Deletions cut 1 base from V and 2 bases from J, with 11 bases between. CDR3 in DNA: TGTGCCACCAGCAGAGTCCAGGGGACACAAGAGACCCAGTACTTC. This sequence encodes CATSRVQGTQETQYF. The variable domain in full, with the rest retrieved from reference TRBV15 and TRBJ2-5, is DAMVIQNPRYQVTQFGKPVTLSCSQTLNHNVMYWYQQKSSQAPKLLFHYYDKDFNNEADTPDNFQSRRPNTSFCFLDIRSPGLGDTAMYLCATSRVQGTQETQYFGPGTRLLVL.

This clone appeared a few times. V and J are TRBV5-1 and TRBJ2-7; possibly TRBD1 for D (6 bases). The CDR3 spans 13 residues. Germline lookup yields CDR1 SGHRS and CDR2 YFSETQ. V was clipped by 0 bases and J by 4 bases, with 8 bases between them. CDR3 nucleotide sequence: TGCGCCAGCAGCTTGGAGGGGGAATACGAGCAGTACGTC. It is translated as CASSLEGEYEQYV.

The CDR3: CASRGRAPLDQPQHF. In DNA form, the CDR3 reads TGTGCCAGCAGGGGACGGGCCCCGCTGGATCAGCCCCAGCATTTT. The genes are TRBV6-1 and TRBJ1-5, with a possible D match to TRBD1 (5 bases). CDR1 and CDR2 from the germline V gene are MNHNS and SASEGT. The CDR3 is 15 residues long. V gave up 6 bases and J gave up 5 bases, with 17 bases separating them.

The V and J genes are TRBV7-9 and TRBJ1-5; D gene ambiguous. Between the trimmed V and J ends, which lost 2 bases and 6 bases, there was a span of 8 bases. CDR1 and CDR2 from the germline V gene are SEHNR and FQNEAQ (reference sequence). The CDR3 runs 13 residues. The CDR3 here is CASSLRSGQPQHF. CDR3 bases: TGTGCCAGCAGCTTACGTTCGGGTCAGCCCCAGCATTTT.

This clone showed up just a few times. The chain couples TRBV20-1 to TRBJ1-6; D unclear. Trimming shortened V by 3 bases and J by 16 bases, and 13 bases separated the two germline ends. The CDR3 runs to 11 residues. Germline CDR1 DFQATT, CDR2 SNEGSKA (reference sequence). The CDR3 sequence: CSASAQRRLHF. For the CDR3, the DNA is TGCAGTGCTAGCGCGCAGAGGAGACTCCACTTT.

The sample holds a few counts of this clone. The chain links TRBV30 to TRBJ2-7, with a weak D call TRBD2 (6 bases). V lost 5 bases and J 3 bases, leaving 17 bases between the germline ends. Germline values: CDR1 GTSNPN, CDR2 SVGIG (reference sequence). This CDR3 contains 14 residues. The CDR3 region has the DNA TGTGCCTGGGCTTTGGGGGGATCCCTCTACGAGCAGTACTTC. Translating it yields CAWALGGSLYEQYF.

The table lists this clone with a few counts. J is TRBJ2-3 and V is TRBV19; TRBD1 matches 9 bases. CDR1 is LNHDA, CDR2 SQIVND, per germline (reference sequence). Losses at the gene ends were 5 bases for V and 3 bases for J; bases not matched to a gene: 6. This CDR3 region has 15 residues. CDR3 in DNA: TGTGCCAGTAGTCTACAGGGGGCAACGACAGATACGCAGTATTTT. This encodes CASSLQGATTDTQYF.

This clone was picked up many times. The V call is TRBV5-4, the J call TRBJ2-3; tentative D call: TRBD2 (6 bases). The CDR3 is 14 residues long. With 0 bases removed from V and 4 bases from J, the gap between germline ends came to 9 bases. Germline assignment: CDR1 SGHNT and CDR2 YYREEE (reference sequence). The DNA for the CDR3 is TGTGCCAGCAGCTTGGTCAGGGACTCAGATACGCAGTATTTT. Translation: CASSLVRDSDTQYF.

This clone was observed many times. The genes are TRBV7-8 and TRBJ1-6; the D is unclear. The CDR3 totals 14 residues. Germline values: CDR1 SGHVS, CDR2 FQNEAQ. V shed 3 bases and J shed 6 bases, with 9 bases lying between them. The CDR3 region has the DNA TGTGCCAGCAGCTTTGAGGGAAGTAATTCACCCCTCCACTTT. Protein product: CASSFEGSNSPLHF. The full variable domain, with the rest looked up from reference TRBV7-8 and TRBJ1-6, is GAGVSQSPRYKVAKRGQDVALRCDPISGHVSLFWYQQALGQGPEFLTYFQNEAQLDKSGLPSDRFFAERPEGSVSTLKIQRTQQEDSAVYLCASSFEGSNSPLHFGNGTRLTVT.

The table lists this clone with a few counts. In nucleotides, the CDR3 is TGTGCCAGCAGCATCGACAGGTCCTCCTACAATGAGCAGTTCTTC. Protein product: CASSIDRSSYNEQFF. The chain is built from TRBV9 and TRBJ2-1; maybe TRBD1 (6 bases). Per germline, CDR1 SGDLS and CDR2 YYNGEE. Trimming stripped 4 bases from V and 0 bases from J, with 11 bases between. There are 15 residues in the CDR3.

The chain couples TRBV11-2 to TRBJ2-7; D is ambiguous. Trimming took off 2 bases at V and 5 bases at J, with 7 bases between the two ends. Germline assignment: CDR1 SGHAT and CDR2 FQNNGV. The CDR3 consists of 12 residues. CDR3 loop: CASSLNRDEQYF. The CDR3 DNA reads TGTGCCAGCAGCTTAAATAGGGACGAGCAGTACTTC.

This clone was observed many times. The sample carries other DNA sequences with the same CDR3. The chain recombines TRBV2 with TRBJ2-7; D is ambiguous. The CDR3 is 11 residues long. Germline V CDR1 and CDR2: SNHLY, FYNNEI. Trimming removed 5 bases from V and 3 bases from J, with 5 bases in between. The CDR3 DNA reads as TGTGCCAGCAGTTACAGCTACGAGCAGTACTTC. Its protein is CASSYSYEQYF.

In its sample, this clone was seen many times. This chain uses TRBV6-6 with TRBJ2-5; D ambiguous. In germline, CDR1 is MNHNY, CDR2 SVGAGI (reference sequence). The V end was cut by 8 bases, the J end by 5 bases, with 18 bases between. This CDR3 is built from 14 residues. The DNA for the CDR3 is TGTGCCAGCGCCAAATTCGCAGGCCTGGAGACCCAGTACTTC. It yields the protein CASAKFAGLETQYF.

This rearrangement joins TRBV19 to TRBJ2-5, with D possibly called TRBD1 or TRBD2 (5 bases each). Germline V gene data show CDR1 as LNHDA and CDR2 as SQIVND (reference sequence). Deletions cut 11 bases from V and 1 base from J, with 17 bases between. The CDR3 covers 14 residues. The CDR3 sequence is CAVKERGPQETQYF. As DNA, the CDR3 is TGTGCCGTGAAGGAGAGGGGCCCCCAAGAGACCCAGTACTTC.